These 24 T cell receptor beta chains were all obtained from the same sample, sequenced in a study of OX40 agonist ivuxolimab in advanced cancers. The method was immunoSEQ multiplex PCR; TCRdb's version includes in-frame clones alone and lacks a portion of them. Here the sample spans around 40,000 clones, 70% to 90% being singletons. The sample was CD4+ or CD8+ T cells sorted from blood, taken in a trial of the OX40 agonist ivuxolimab. The origin of the receptors is an adult with an advanced solid tumor such as melanoma, head and neck, liver or kidney cancer.

This clone is categorized as large (0.1 to 1%). This chain links TRBV4-1 with TRBJ2-7; D is perhaps TRBD2 (5 bases). Germline V CDR1 and CDR2: MGHRA, YSYEKL. The germline V and J ends were trimmed by 3 bases and 1 base, with 10 bases remaining between them. The CDR3 contains 14 residues. CDR3 in DNA: TGCGCCAGCAGCCAGGAAGCGGCGTCCTACGAGCAGTACTTC. Amino acids: CASSQEAASYEQYF.

The gene calls are TRBV30 and TRBJ2-6; D ambiguous. This CDR3 is built from 14 residues. With 5 bases removed from V and 4 bases from J, the gap between germline ends came to 12 bases. Germline V lookup: CDR1 GTSNPN, CDR2 SVGIG (reference sequence). The CDR3 DNA reads as TGTGCCTGGTCCCTCCTTAGGGGGGCCAACGTCCTGACTTTC. Its translation: CAWSLLRGANVLTF.

This chain connects TRBV7-9 to TRBJ1-2; D is possibly TRBD1 (6 bases). CDR1 SEHNR and CDR2 FQNEAQ come from the germline V gene (reference sequence). With 5 bases removed from V and 8 bases from J, the gap between germline ends came to 12 bases. The CDR3 contains 12 residues. For the CDR3, the DNA is TGTGCCAGCAGCCGACAGGTTCAGGGCTACACCTTC. This translates into CASSRQVQGYTF.

The chain couples TRBV7-6 to TRBJ2-2; D call uncertain. The CDR3 consists of 16 residues. V dropped 0 bases and J dropped 1 base, with 9 bases sitting between them. Germline assignment: CDR1 SGHVS and CDR2 FNYEAQ. CDR3 sequence: CASSLAPVRNTGELFF. The DNA for the CDR3 is TGTGCCAGCAGCTTAGCGCCGGTACGGAACACCGGGGAGCTGTTTTTT.

The chain has TRBV7-9 and TRBJ1-5; weak D call: TRBD1 (6 bases). Germline assignment: CDR1 SEHNR and CDR2 FQNEAQ (reference sequence). This CDR3 spans 19 amino acids. V was cut by 5 bases and J by 2 bases, with 25 bases left in between. The CDR3 sequence: CASSLRDIYGYGRNQPQHF. The CDR3 DNA reads as TGTGCCAGCAGCCTCCGGGACATTTACGGATACGGACGCAATCAGCCCCAGCATTTT.

The J gene is TRBJ2-5, the V gene TRBV7-6; D is undetermined. Germline V gene lookup returns CDR1 SGHVS and CDR2 FNYEAQ. Trimming cost V 1 base and J 1 base, with 7 bases left between them. The CDR3 is 14 amino acids. The CDR3 DNA sequence: TGTGCCAGCAGCTTAGAGGCCGGCCAAGAGACCCAGTACTTC. Its protein product is CASSLEAGQETQYF.

The CDR3 DNA reads TGCGCCAGCAGCCAAGTAATCTCCGGCGGGCAGCCCCAGCATTTT. Translating it yields CASSQVISGGQPQHF. The gene calls are TRBV4-1 and TRBJ1-5; D gene unclear. This CDR3 region has 15 residues. V dropped 1 base and J dropped 7 bases, with 14 bases sitting between them. Germline V gene lookup returns CDR1 MGHRA and CDR2 YSYEKL.

The chain joins TRBV30 to TRBJ1-1, with D possibly matching TRBD1 (5 bases). The CDR3 is 11 amino acids. CDR1 and CDR2 from the germline V gene are GTSNPN and SVGIG (reference sequence). V lost 0 bases to trimming and J lost 11 bases, with 10 bases between them. The CDR3 reads CAWSVGLAAFF. CDR3 coding DNA: TGTGCCTGGAGTGTGGGGCTAGCCGCTTTCTTT.

The genes are TRBV7-8 and TRBJ2-7, with D maybe TRBD1 (6 bases). The CDR3 is made up of 12 amino acids. Germline-derived CDR1 and CDR2 are SGHVS and FQNEAQ. Trimming stripped 5 bases from V and 9 bases from J, with 14 bases between. CDR3 amino acids: CASSLTLRGQYF. As DNA, the CDR3 is TGTGCCAGCAGCCTTACGCTCAGGGGGCAGTACTTC. Full variable domain (missing parts from reference TRBV7-8 and TRBJ2-7): GAGVSQSPRYKVAKRGQDVALRCDPISGHVSLFWYQQALGQGPEFLTYFQNEAQLDKSGLPSDRFFAERPEGSVSTLKIQRTQQEDSAVYLCASSLTLRGQYFGPGTRLTVT.

The rearrangement uses TRBV7-9 and TRBJ1-2; D remains ambiguous. The germline V gene encodes CDR1 SEHNR and CDR2 FQNEAQ (reference sequence). The CDR3 is 14 amino acids. The V and J ends lost 5 bases and 8 bases respectively, with 18 bases between them. CDR3 protein: CASSLPGLEEGYTF. The CDR3 nucleotides are TGTGCCAGCAGCCTCCCGGGTTTGGAGGAAGGCTACACCTTC.

This clone was found once. Here the CDR3 DNA reads TGCAGCGTTGAACCCGGGCCTGAAGCTTTCTTT. As protein: CSVEPGPEAFF. The chain joins TRBV29-1 to TRBJ1-1, with unresolved D. V was shortened by 2 bases and J by 6 bases, with 7 bases between the two germline ends. Germline V gene sequence: CDR1 SQVTM, CDR2 ANQGSEA. This CDR3 comprises 11 residues.

The table lists this clone with a count of one. The gene calls are TRBV9 and TRBJ2-2, with 9 bases lining up with TRBD1. The CDR3 loop spans 17 amino acids. The V gene end was trimmed by 2 bases and the J gene end by 0 bases; junction bases not matched to a gene: 5. Germline-derived CDR1 and CDR2 are SGDLS and YYNGEE. CDR3 sequence: CASSVPRQGANTGELFF. Here the CDR3 DNA reads TGTGCCAGCAGCGTCCCTCGACAGGGGGCGAACACCGGGGAGCTGTTTTTT.

The chain links TRBV7-9 to TRBJ2-1; no clear D gene. This CDR3 spans 14 amino acids. V shed 3 bases and J shed 5 bases, with 11 bases lying between them. Germline V gene data show CDR1 as SEHNR and CDR2 as FQNEAQ (reference sequence). CDR3 sequence reads: CASSFKARNNEQFF. The DNA of the CDR3 is TGTGCCAGCAGCTTCAAGGCAAGAAACAATGAGCAGTTCTTC.

The chain has TRBV2 and TRBJ1-1; D uncertain. The CDR3 length is 12 residues. CDR1 SNHLY and CDR2 FYNNEI come from the germline V gene. Trimming removed 7 bases from V and 7 bases from J, with 13 bases in between. The CDR3 sequence is CASNSAGGEAFF. CDR3 sequence (DNA): TGTGCCAGCAATTCCGCCGGTGGTGAAGCTTTCTTT.

For the CDR3, the DNA is TGTGCCAGCAGTTTATCGGGTTGGGGTTACAATGAGCAGTTCTTC. Amino acid sequence: CASSLSGWGYNEQFF. The rearrangement uses TRBV27 and TRBJ2-1; D remains unclear. Trimming cost V 0 bases and J 4 bases, with 10 bases left between them. The CDR3 runs 15 residues. Germline V gives CDR1 MNHEY, CDR2 SMNVEV (reference sequence).

The chain is built from TRBV21-1 and TRBJ1-1. TRBV21-1 is given as a pseudogene. The length of the CDR3 is 12 residues. The CDR3 DNA reads as TGTGCCAGCAGCAAAGAAACCCCCGAAGCTTTCTTT. Translated: CASSKETPEAFF.

This clone was seen only once. The rearrangement joins TRBV7-9 to TRBJ1-4; D gene unclear. From germline, CDR1 is SEHNR and CDR2 FQNEAQ (reference sequence). This CDR3 is built from 13 residues. Deletions cut 5 bases from V and 10 bases from J, with 14 bases between. CDR3 nucleotides: TGTGCCAGCAGCGGCAGACCTGAGGGAAAACTGTTTTTT. Encoded protein: CASSGRPEGKLFF.

V and J are TRBV5-4 and TRBJ2-7; TRBD1 aligns across 10 bases. Trimming at V came to 4 bases and at J to 5 bases, leaving 9 bases not matched to a gene. CDR1 and CDR2 from the germline V gene are SGHNT and YYREEE (reference sequence). This CDR3 contains 15 residues. CDR3 in amino acids: CASSQVVGTGDEQYF. In DNA form, the CDR3 reads TGTGCCAGCAGCCAAGTAGTAGGGACAGGGGACGAGCAGTACTTC.

In its sample, this clone was seen once. The chain joins TRBV5-1 to TRBJ2-7, with D possibly TRBD2 on 5 matching bases. V gave up 0 bases and J gave up 2 bases, with 12 bases separating them. The CDR3 length is 15 residues. Germline lookup yields CDR1 SGHRS and CDR2 YFSETQ. The CDR3 nucleotides read TGCGCCAGCAGCTTGGCCGGGGAATTCCCCTACGAGCAGTACTTC. It specifies CASSLAGEFPYEQYF. The full variable domain, completed using reference TRBV5-1 and TRBJ2-7, is KAGVTQTPRYLIKTRGQQVTLSCSPISGHRSVSWYQQTPGQGLQFLFEYFSETQRNKGNFPGRFSGRQFSNSRSEMNVSTLELGDSALYLCASSLAGEFPYEQYFGPGTRLTVT.

The rearrangement uses TRBV30 and TRBJ1-1; D remains unclear. V was shortened by 0 bases and J by 0 bases, with 11 bases between the two germline ends. The germline V gene has CDR1 GTSNPN and CDR2 SVGIG (reference sequence). CDR3 length: 15 amino acids. Here the CDR3 reads CAWSVIGRMNTEAFF. The CDR3 DNA is TGTGCCTGGAGTGTAATTGGCAGAATGAACACTGAAGCTTTCTTT.

Worth noting for this clone: One junction end does not reproduce the germline sequence, and a read error may be involved. The chain has TRBV7-7 and TRBJ2-5; 9 bases are a match to TRBD2. CDR3 length: 13 residues. Germline-derived CDR1 and CDR2 are SSHAT and FNYEAQ (reference sequence). The CDR3 reads CASSSRGGETQYF. The DNA of the CDR3 is TGTGCTAGCAGCTCGCGGGGGGGTGAGACCCAGTACTTC.

The chain links TRBV5-1 to TRBJ2-5; 7 positions match TRBD1. CDR1 SGHRS and CDR2 YFSETQ come from the germline V gene. V trimming: 1 base; J trimming: 1 base; junction bases outside the gene matches: 7. This CDR3 comprises 16 residues. CDR3 region: CASSLWDSNLQETQYF. CDR3 nucleotide sequence: TGCGCCAGCAGCTTGTGGGACAGCAATCTCCAAGAGACCCAGTACTTC.

This chain uses TRBV5-1 with TRBJ1-1; a possible D gene is TRBD1 (6 bases). The V and J ends lost 4 bases and 6 bases respectively, with 10 bases between them. CDR1 is SGHRS, CDR2 YFSETQ, per germline. The CDR3 length is 12 residues. DNA of the CDR3: TGCGCCAGCAGCCCAGGACAGCCTGAAGCTTTCTTT. It encodes CASSPGQPEAFF.

This clone was detected once. Mismatch with germline at one junction end may stem from a read error. DNA for the CDR3: TGTGCTAGCAGCCAGGGCCAGGGGATGAGTCATGAGCAGTTCTTC. It translates to CASSQGQGMSHEQFF. This chain uses TRBV7-7 with TRBJ2-1; D is perhaps TRBD1 (6 bases). The CDR3 has 15 amino acids. Germline lookup yields CDR1 SSHAT and CDR2 FNYEAQ (reference sequence).